This TCR beta chain was sequenced for a study of PD-1 blockade in classical Hodgkin lymphoma (dated by TCRdb to the early 2020s). Study-level background: Nivolumab dosing was 3 mg/kg intravenously every 2 weeks, continuing until either disease progression or unacceptable toxicity. A peripheral blood immune signature of response to PD-1 blockade in classical Hodgkin lymphoma was defined using TCR beta sequencing and CyTOF. What the work shows at the level of the full study, not this receptor alone: Baseline TCR diversity was reported to be lower in newly diagnosed patients than in healthy donors, and even lower in relapsed/refractory patients. Trial patients with a complete response had baseline diversity similar to that of newly diagnosed patients, while partial responders and progressors had significantly lower diversity. Lower diversity was seen in patients whose nivolumab began less than 1 year after ASCT, and these patients were left out of later analyses so that immune reconstitution would not confound the results. A significant rise by C4D1 was seen in CD4+ but not CD8+ TCR diversity (p=0.0027 vs p=0.16), with the rise being most apparent in complete responders (p=0.02). The study was restricted to a single clinical trial cohort, and the causes of repertoire differences, possibly disease activity or prior therapy, were left undefined.

CDR1 and CDR2 (SQVTM, ANQGSEA) derive from the germline V gene. There are 13 amino acids in the CDR3, from cysteine to phenylalanine inclusive. The DNA shown is the 39-base CDR3, in frame from base 1. V is pruned by 4 bases and J by 5 bases, leaving 6 bases of the junction without a gene match. Genomic DNA was extracted with the Qiagen DNeasy kit from unsorted PBMCs and from negatively selected CD4+ and CD8+ fractions. TCR beta CDR3 regions were amplified by immunoSEQ multiplex PCR using primers annealing to V and J segments. Amplification bias was minimized using a synthetic immune receptor repertoire, and residual bias was removed computationally after sequencing. On the study's bioinformatics: Custom Python scripts were used to quantify repertoire diversity as the Shannon entropy index. Unsorted, CD4+ and CD8+ repertoires were analyzed separately, except in combined analyses where CD4+ and CD8+ sequences were merged in silico. A clone counted as expanded when the clone's frequency after treatment rose at least 2-fold relative to C1D1, and clones undetected at baseline were given a pseudocount of 0.5. Singleton clones were defined as clones with 0 or 1 copy at C1D1, and non-singleton clones were defined as clones with 2 or more copies. By matching protein sequences in sorted samples from the same patient, clones expanded in unsorted samples were annotated as CD4+, CD8+ or unknown. Wilcoxon tests on paired samples were used to test diversity changes from C1D1 to C4D1. TCRdb took over this immuneACCESS table, retaining in-frame rearrangements with V and J assigned. Such tables are incomplete; in checked studies, under half of the missing clones stem from an unresolved V gene, and the remainder is unexplained. The V and J calls and clone size were taken over from that table, and D and trimming were inferred from the DNA. The table for this sample lists about 24,000 clones; more than 65% of them were counted only once. 22% of the sample lies in the top ten.

Read against the paper, the sample's time point label means: cycle 4 day 1 (C4D1), after 6 weeks of nivolumab. All trial patients had relapsed after autologous stem cell transplantation, with cohorts A, B and C differing in prior brentuximab vedotin exposure. The trial cohort comprised 60 or so patients with relapsed/refractory classical Hodgkin lymphoma whose best overall responses were complete response, partial response or progressive disease. Single-agent nivolumab was administered to trial patients in the multi-cohort phase II CheckMate 205 trial. Best overall response was determined by an independent review committee according to the 2007 International Working Group response criteria. Trial PBMCs were obtained immediately prior to nivolumab initiation (C1D1) and on therapy at cycle 2 day 1 and cycle 4 day 1. After peripheral blood was drawn into 8 mL Vacutainer Cell Preparation Tubes, PBMCs were isolated by centrifugation and then cryopreserved.

This clone was counted once. Its binding antigen is unknown. No clone much larger than this one lies a single base away; base qualities are absent. The clonotype originates from a human donor with classical Hodgkin lymphoma. The specimen comprised peripheral blood mononuclear cells (PBMCs), sampled before the fourth cycle of nivolumab. The sequence joins TRBV29-1 to TRBJ1-1; the junction holds 8 bases that match TRBD1. The bases are TGCAGCGTTGCGGGACAGGATGGAACTGAAGCTTTCTTT. Its protein product is CSVAGQDGTEAFF.